Presented here are 21 T cell receptor beta chains from one specimen sequenced in a study of blood T cell repertoires in COVID-19. Only in-frame clones appear in the TCRdb table, and some are missing; sequencing was by immunoSEQ multiplex PCR. The table lists fewer than 350,000 clones, 65% to 90% of them singletons. The sample was peripheral blood. These receptors originate from a woman between 55 and 75 years old with active or convalescent COVID-19.

The rearrangement uses TRBV7-2 and TRBJ1-2; a possible D gene is TRBD1 (5 bases). Germline V lookup: CDR1 SGHTA, CDR2 FQGNSA. This CDR3 has 14 amino acids. V was cut by 5 bases and J by 4 bases, with 14 bases left in between. The CDR3: CASSVTGVSYGYTF. The CDR3 DNA is TGTGCCAGCAGCGTAACAGGAGTATCCTATGGCTACACCTTC.

The CDR3 nucleotides read TGTGCCAGCAGGAGAGACGAGCAGTACTTC. This gives the protein CASRRDEQYF. The chain joins TRBV21-1 to TRBJ2-7; TRBD2, as called in the table, went unchecked against the DNA. TRBV21-1 is a known pseudogene. This CDR3 contains 10 residues.

The rearrangement links TRBV27 to TRBJ2-6, with TRBD1 matching 7 bases. The V gene's germline CDR1 is MNHEY and CDR2 SMNVEV (reference sequence). The CDR3 length is 16 residues. With V trimmed by 0 bases and J by 2 bases, 1 base remained unmatched. In DNA, the CDR3 is TGTGCCAGCAGTTTATCAGGGACAGCTGGGGCCAACGTCCTGACTTTC. Protein sequence: CASSLSGTAGANVLTF.

J is TRBJ1-3 and V is TRBV12-5; TRBD1 is a possible D gene (5 bases). Trimming took 3 bases from V and 4 from J, leaving 13 bases between them. Germline V lookup: CDR1 LGHNT, CDR2 FRNRAP. This CDR3 is 15 amino acids long. Here the CDR3 DNA reads TGTGCTAGTGGTTTAGCGTCAGGGTCCGGAAACACCATATATTTT. Protein product: CASGLASGSGNTIYF. The full variable domain, with the rest looked up from reference TRBV12-5 and TRBJ1-3, is DARVTQTPRHKVTEMGQEVTMRCQPILGHNTVFWYRQTMMQGLELLAYFRNRAPLDDSGMPKDRFSAEMPDATLATLKIQPSEPRDSAVYFCASGLASGSGNTIYFGEGSWLTVV.

The V call is TRBV19, the J call TRBJ1-5; tentative D call: TRBD1 (5 bases). V was clipped by 2 bases and J by 0 bases, with 11 bases between them. CDR3 length: 16 amino acids. The germline gives CDR1 LNHDA, CDR2 SQIVND (reference sequence). Here the CDR3 reads CASSISTDASNQPQHF. DNA for the CDR3: TGTGCCAGTAGTATATCGACAGATGCTAGCAATCAGCCCCAGCATTTT.

The chain links TRBV7-8 to TRBJ2-1; D unresolved. This CDR3 has 13 amino acids. In germline, CDR1 is SGHVS, CDR2 FQNEAQ. V was trimmed by 3 bases and J by 4 bases, leaving 7 bases between them. The CDR3 loop is CASSFRVYNEQFF. CDR3 nucleotides: TGTGCCAGCAGCTTCCGGGTTTACAATGAGCAGTTCTTC.

The CDR3 region has the DNA TGTGCCAGCAGCCGACAGGGGGCAGACACTGAAGCTTTCTTT. Encoded protein: CASSRQGADTEAFF. The chain couples TRBV5-4 to TRBJ1-1; 10 nucleotides match TRBD1. In germline, CDR1 is SGHNT, CDR2 YYREEE (reference sequence). The V segment lost 4 bases and the J segment 3 bases; nucleotides outside the gene matches: 3. The CDR3 has 14 residues.

The chain combines TRBV30 with TRBJ2-4, with D maybe TRBD2 (6 bases). Trimming removed 3 bases at V and 8 bases at J, with 8 bases between. Germline assignment: CDR1 GTSNPN and CDR2 SVGIG (reference sequence). This CDR3 is 11 amino acids long. The CDR3 protein is CAWSAGHIQYF. CDR3 bases: TGTGCCTGGAGCGCGGGGCACATTCAGTACTTC.

The chain joins TRBV27 to TRBJ2-7; D is possibly TRBD1 (6 bases). Per the germline V gene, CDR1 is MNHEY and CDR2 is SMNVEV (reference sequence). The length of the CDR3 is 13 residues. Trimming left V 4 bases short and J 2 bases short, with 9 bases between. The CDR3 sequence: CASSYGGPYEQYF. The DNA for the CDR3 is TGTGCCAGCAGTTATGGGGGCCCCTACGAGCAGTACTTC.

The chain combines TRBV11-2 with TRBJ2-1; perhaps TRBD2 as D (5 bases). The CDR3 consists of 13 residues. V was clipped by 1 base and J by 12 bases, with 13 bases between them. Germline loops: CDR1 SGHAT, CDR2 FQNNGV. This CDR3 reads CASSLVGMAGQFF. In nucleotides, the CDR3 is TGTGCCAGCAGCTTAGTTGGGATGGCGGGGCAGTTCTTC.

The chain uses TRBV30 and TRBJ1-3; D is unclear. Trimming shortened V by 6 bases and J by 0 bases, and 15 bases separated the two germline ends. Germline V gives CDR1 GTSNPN, CDR2 SVGIG (reference sequence). The CDR3 spans 15 residues. The CDR3 loop is CACREDRFSGNTIYF. The DNA of the CDR3 is TGTGCCTGTAGGGAGGATCGATTCTCTGGAAACACCATATATTTT.

The V gene is TRBV18, the J gene TRBJ1-5, with no clear D. Germline CDR1 reads KGHSH; CDR2 reads LQKENI. V lost 3 bases and J lost 11, with 11 bases in between. The CDR3 is made up of 12 amino acids. The CDR3 coding sequence is TGTGCCAGCTCACCTGATGTATCGGCCCAGCATTTT. Protein product: CASSPDVSAQHF. Together with reference TRBV18 and TRBJ1-5, the CDR3 gives the full variable domain: NAGVMQNPRHLVRRRGQEARLRCSPMKGHSHVYWYRQLPEEGLKFMVYLQKENIIDESGMPKERFSAEFPKEGPSILRIQQVVRGDSAAYFCASSPDVSAQHFGDGTRLSIL.

The genes are TRBV18 and TRBJ1-5; TRBD1 aligns across 9 bases. The CDR3 extends over 14 amino acids. Per germline, CDR1 KGHSH and CDR2 LQKENI. The V gene end was trimmed by 6 bases and the J gene end by 4 bases; junction bases not matched to a gene: 4. The CDR3: CASSSGTGNQPQHF. The CDR3 DNA sequence: TGTGCCAGCTCGTCTGGGACAGGGAATCAGCCCCAGCATTTT. The full variable domain, rest sourced from reference TRBV18 and TRBJ1-5, is NAGVMQNPRHLVRRRGQEARLRCSPMKGHSHVYWYRQLPEEGLKFMVYLQKENIIDESGMPKERFSAEFPKEGPSILRIQQVVRGDSAAYFCASSSGTGNQPQHFGDGTRLSIL.

The chain joins TRBV18 to TRBJ2-5; D gene uncertain. Germline values: CDR1 KGHSH, CDR2 LQKENI. The CDR3 is 15 amino acids. V shed 2 bases and J shed 5 bases, with 15 bases lying between them. The DNA of the CDR3 is TGTGCCAGCTCACCAAGTGGTGGGCCGGCGGAGACCCAGTACTTC. This gives the protein CASSPSGGPAETQYF.

CDR3 coding DNA: TGTGCCAGCAGCGCGTCAGGCATTGGCTATGGCTACACCTTC. Amino acid sequence: CASSASGIGYGYTF. The V and J genes are TRBV11-1 and TRBJ1-2; D uncertain. There are 14 residues in the CDR3. V was pared by 5 bases and J by 4 bases, with 14 bases between. Looked up from germline, CDR1 is SGHAT and CDR2 is FQDESV (reference sequence). Together with reference TRBV11-1 and TRBJ1-2, the CDR3 gives the full variable domain: EAEVAQSPRYKITEKSQAVAFWCDPISGHATLYWYRQILGQGPELLVQFQDESVVDDSQLPKDRFSAERLKGVDSTLKIQPAELGDSAMYLCASSASGIGYGYTFGSGTRLTVV.

The genes are TRBV19 and TRBJ2-7; D is possibly TRBD1 (6 bases). Germline V gene data show CDR1 as LNHDA and CDR2 as SQIVND (reference sequence). The CDR3 totals 15 residues. V was cut by 3 bases and J by 6 bases, with 18 bases left in between. CDR3 sequence: CASSIGNRALSEQYF. The CDR3 DNA follows: TGTGCCAGTAGTATTGGGAACAGGGCCCTTTCCGAGCAGTACTTC.

This clone was observed at least ten times. V and J are TRBV30 and TRBJ1-5; a weak D match, TRBD1 (6 bases). The V gene's germline CDR1 is GTSNPN and CDR2 SVGIG (reference sequence). Trimming shortened V by 1 base and J by 0 bases, and 10 bases separated the two germline ends. CDR3 length equals 15 residues. The chain's CDR3 is CAWSDGTSSNQPQHF. The CDR3 DNA sequence: TGTGCCTGGAGTGACGGGACATCTAGCAATCAGCCCCAGCATTTT.

The chain recombines TRBV19 with TRBJ2-7; 8 bases line up with TRBD1. After removal of 5 bases from V and 0 bases from J, the junction contained 6 bases not matched to a gene. The germline V gene encodes CDR1 LNHDA and CDR2 SQIVND (reference sequence). The CDR3 loop spans 15 amino acids. CDR3 sequence reads: CASSFRTGRSYEQYF. The CDR3 DNA follows: TGTGCCAGTAGTTTCCGGACAGGGCGCTCCTACGAGCAGTACTTC.

V gene TRBV15 combines with J gene TRBJ2-2; no clear D gene. The CDR3 totals 14 residues. V was pared by 0 bases and J by 6 bases, with 8 bases between. The germline V gene has CDR1 LNHNV and CDR2 YYDKDF (reference sequence). CDR3 nucleotides: TGTGCCACCAGCAGAGAGCTGAGCCCCGGGGAGCTGTTTTTT. This gives the protein CATSRELSPGELFF.

V gene TRBV18 combines with J gene TRBJ1-1; weak D call: TRBD1 (5 bases). The CDR3 contains 16 residues. Trimming took off 2 bases at V and 0 bases at J, with 13 bases between the two ends. The germline CDR1 and CDR2 sequences are KGHSH and LQKENI. CDR3 protein: CASSPSGFLLNTEAFF. The CDR3, as DNA: TGTGCCAGCTCACCATCAGGGTTCCTCTTGAACACTGAAGCTTTCTTT.

In nucleotides, the CDR3 is TGCGCCAGCAGCTTGTTCGGGATGGAGGTCTCCGGGGAGCTGTTTTTT. It encodes CASSLFGMEVSGELFF. The V gene is TRBV5-1, the J gene TRBJ2-2; D perhaps matches TRBD2 (5 bases). Germline CDR1 SGHRS, CDR2 YFSETQ. The CDR3 runs 16 residues. Trimming stripped 1 base from V and 6 bases from J, with 16 bases between. The full variable domain, its missing parts supplied by reference TRBV5-1 and TRBJ2-2, is KAGVTQTPRYLIKTRGQQVTLSCSPISGHRSVSWYQQTPGQGLQFLFEYFSETQRNKGNFPGRFSGRQFSNSRSEMNVSTLELGDSALYLCASSLFGMEVSGELFFGEGSRLTVL.